These T cell receptor beta chains were read from a single sample in a study of STAT3 mutations in large granular lymphocyte leukemia. The table came from immunoSEQ multiplex PCR; TCRdb's copy has only in-frame clones and leaves some out. The table lists about 4,400 clones, less than 75% of them singletons. The sample comprised peripheral blood mononuclear cells. These TCRs come from a man between 60 and 70 years old with T-cell large granular lymphocyte leukemia. Some clones in this sample may be carry-over from other donors' samples. The CDR3 runs from the conserved cysteine through the conserved F or W. The D gene is left open where the match is weak. The size field is filled for only some rows; it gives once, few, many or a size class.

CSGSSAGAETQYF | TGCAGCGGGAGCTCGGCGGGAGCGGAGACCCAGTACTTC | - | TRBJ2-5 | TRBV29-1 | TRBD2
CASSQTGTEVNEQFF | TGTGCCAGCAGCCAGACCGGGACGGAAGTCAATGAGCAGTTCTTC | - | TRBJ2-1 | TRBV9 | -
CASSPGLGAPSGNTIYF | TGTGCCAGCTCACCGGGCCTCGGGGCTCCCTCTGGAAACACCATATATTTT | - | TRBJ1-3 | TRBV18 | -
CASSHVDTQYF | TGTGCCAGCAGCCATGTAGATACGCAGTATTTT | few | TRBJ2-3 | TRBV11-2 | -
CASSYRRDVVYIAQHF | TGTGCCAGCAGTTACCGTAGAGACGTAGTCTATATAGCCCAGCATTTT | few | TRBJ1-5 | TRBV6-8 | -
CASRQGGYEQYF | TGTGCCAGCAGGCAGGGGGGTTACGAGCAGTACTTC | - | TRBJ2-7 | TRBV6-5 | -
CASSSRPDTQYF | TGTGCCAGCAGCTCGAGGCCAGATACGCAGTATTTT | - | TRBJ2-3 | TRBV13 | -
CAWSVGGNTEAFF | TGTGCCTGGAGTGTAGGTGGGAACACTGAAGCTTTCTTT | medium-sized | TRBJ1-1 | TRBV30 | -
CASSPRQVDNTEAFF | TGTGCCAGCTCACCAAGACAGGTCGATAACACTGAAGCTTTCTTT | - | TRBJ1-1 | TRBV18 | -
CASRTQGERYEQYF | TGTGCCAGCAGGACACAGGGGGAGAGGTACGAGCAGTACTTC | - | TRBJ2-7 | TRBV28 | TRBD1
CAWSITYSRGGENTEAFF | TGTGCCTGGAGTATCACCTACAGCCGGGGGGGAGAGAACACTGAAGCTTTCTTT | - | TRBJ1-1 | TRBV30 | -
CSVESGGGDIRYF | TGCAGCGTTGAGTCGGGTGGGGGAGATATTCGATACTTC | few | TRBJ2-7 | TRBV29-1 | -
CASSYSLTEAFF | TGTGCCAGCAGTTACTCGTTGACTGAAGCTTTCTTT | few | TRBJ1-1 | TRBV6-6 | -
CAKKGQGRSYGYTF | TGCGCCAAGAAAGGACAGGGGAGGTCCTATGGCTACACCTTC | - | TRBJ1-2 | TRBV5-1 | TRBD1
CASSVAVGFGYTF | TGTGCCAGCAGCGTAGCTGTTGGGTTTGGCTACACCTTC | few | TRBJ1-2 | TRBV9 | -
CASGEGNEQFF | TGTGCCAGCGGAGAGGGCAATGAGCAGTTCTTC | medium-sized | TRBJ2-1 | TRBV4-2 | -
CASSLPGTAKETQYF | TGTGCCAGCAGCCTACCCGGCACAGCGAAAGAGACCCAGTACTTC | - | TRBJ2-5 | TRBV5-6 | -
CASRTTGEGYEQYF | TGTGCCAGCAGGACGACAGGGGAGGGGTACGAGCAGTACTTC | few | TRBJ2-7 | TRBV27 | -
CSVGIANYGYIF | TGCAGCGTCGGTATAGCTAACTATGGCTACATCTTC | - | TRBJ1-2 | TRBV29-1 | -
CASGTPSSYEQYF | TGTGCCAGCGGGACTCCGAGCTCCTACGAGCAGTACTTC | few | TRBJ2-7 | TRBV6-6 | -
CASSLVGGYTF | TGTGCCAGCAGTTTGGTTGGGGGCTACACCTTC | few | TRBJ1-2 | TRBV28 | -
CAWSERGGQYF | TGTGCCTGGAGTGAGAGGGGCGGGCAGTACTTC | - | TRBJ2-7 | TRBV30 | -
CSVGTLSGVGYTF | TGCAGCGTTGGGACCTTATCTGGGGTTGGCTACACCTTC | - | TRBJ1-2 | TRBV29-1 | -
CAWSYSAGGANEQFF | TGTGCCTGGAGCTATTCTGCAGGGGGCGCGAATGAGCAGTTCTTC | - | TRBJ2-1 | TRBV30 | TRBD1
CASSLGGTGGSDTQYF | TGCGCCAGCAGCCTCGGTGGGACAGGGGGTTCAGATACGCAGTATTTT | few | TRBJ2-3 | TRBV5-1 | TRBD1
CASSEMGNQPQHF | TGCGCCAGCAGTGAAATGGGCAATCAGCCCCAGCATTTT | - | TRBJ1-5 | TRBV10-2 | -
CASSLKLNTEAFF | TGCGCCAGCAGCTTGAAGTTGAACACTGAAGCTTTCTTT | few | TRBJ1-1 | TRBV5-1 | -
CASSIDASAYNEQFF | TGTGCCAGTAGTATAGATGCTAGCGCCTACAATGAGCAGTTCTTC | - | TRBJ2-1 | TRBV19 | -
CASSPGHQEQETQYF | TGTGCCAGCTCACCAGGACACCAGGAGCAAGAGACCCAGTACTTC | - | TRBJ2-5 | TRBV18 | -
CASSLYGGGTDTQYF | TGTGCCAGCAGCTTATACGGCGGGGGCACAGATACGCAGTATTTT | once | TRBJ2-3 | TRBV7-9 | -
CASRHRETDTQYF | TGTGCCAGCAGACACAGGGAAACAGATACGCAGTATTTT | - | TRBJ2-3 | TRBV7-9 | -
CASSYNRQPSYNEQFF | TGTGCCAGCAGTTACAATCGTCAACCGTCCTACAATGAGCAGTTCTTC | - | TRBJ2-1 | TRBV6-6 | -
CASSSRDRGSSPLHF | TGCGCCAGCAGCTCCCGGGACAGGGGGTCTTCACCCCTCCACTTT | - | TRBJ1-6 | TRBV5-1 | TRBD1
CASSPTKRGYNEQFF | TGTGCCAGCAGCCCCACAAAGCGAGGGTACAATGAGCAGTTCTTC | once | TRBJ2-1 | TRBV7-9 | -
CARIGWGWGEGYTF | TGTGCCAGAATTGGATGGGGCTGGGGAGAAGGCTACACCTTC | - | TRBJ1-2 | TRBV2 | -
CASSLRDRGNTIYF | TGTGCCAGCAGCTTACGGGACAGAGGAAACACCATATATTTT | - | TRBJ1-3 | TRBV7-8 | TRBD1
CASSSQTVYNSPLHF | TGCGCCAGCAGCTCGCAGACGGTATATAATTCACCCCTCCACTTT | - | TRBJ1-6 | TRBV5-1 | -
CASEDGNTIYF | TGTGCTTCTGAGGACGGAAACACCATATATTTT | once | TRBJ1-3 | TRBV30 | -
CASSLQSGNGYTF | TGCGCCAGCAGCTTACAGTCGGGGAATGGCTACACCTTC | - | TRBJ1-2 | TRBV5-1 | -
CASSSRLAGGRNEQYF | TGTGCCAGCTCATCACGACTAGCGGGGGGTAGGAACGAGCAGTACTTC | - | TRBJ2-7 | TRBV18 | TRBD2